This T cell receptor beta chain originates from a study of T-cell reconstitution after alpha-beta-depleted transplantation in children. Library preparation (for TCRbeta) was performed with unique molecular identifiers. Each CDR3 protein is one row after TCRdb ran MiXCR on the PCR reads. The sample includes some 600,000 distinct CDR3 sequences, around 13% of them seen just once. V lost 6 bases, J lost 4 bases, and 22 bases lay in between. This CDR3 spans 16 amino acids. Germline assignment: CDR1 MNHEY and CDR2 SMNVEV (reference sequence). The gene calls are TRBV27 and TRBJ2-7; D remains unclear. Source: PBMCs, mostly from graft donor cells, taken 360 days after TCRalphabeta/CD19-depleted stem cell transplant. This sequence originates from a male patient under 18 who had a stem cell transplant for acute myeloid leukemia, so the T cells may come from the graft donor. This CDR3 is CASRARAGIRLYEQYF. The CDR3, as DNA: TGTGCCAGCAGGGCTCGGGCAGGTATCCGATTGTACGAGCAGTACTTC.